The 21 T cell receptor beta chains below were found in one sample sequenced in a study of spatial heterogeneity in lung cancer. Time point meaning: blood taken at disease recurrence. No cell sorting; template was whole RNA from tumor, lung tissue or PBMC. TCRdb ran MiXCR on the 5' RACE reads and lists one entry per CDR3 protein. This table has 9,500 to 10,000 distinct CDR3 sequences, approximately 3.9% appearing once. The sequencing used PBMCs, collected at recurrence. Source of these receptors: a female donor with early-stage non-small cell lung cancer.

In its sample, this clonotype was seen many times. This beta chain is an off-target read within a library intended for alpha chains, so its frequency means little. The chain carries TRBV3-1 and TRBJ1-2, with D uncertain. Germline assignment: CDR1 LGHDT and CDR2 YNNKEL (reference sequence). The CDR3 consists of 16 residues. Trimming removed 4 bases at V and 3 bases at J, with 18 bases between. CDR3: CASSPEAGSSYYGYTF. The CDR3 DNA is TGTGCCAGCAGCCCCGAGGCGGGCTCGTCTTACTATGGCTACACCTTC.

This clonotype was counted at least ten times. Found in a library prepared for alpha chains, this beta chain is an off-target read, and its abundance has little meaning. The chain combines TRBV2 with TRBJ2-7; 10 positions agree with TRBD2. The ends lost 4 bases at V and 4 bases at J; junction bases unmatched: 10. The CDR3 is 16 amino acids. Germline V gene sequence: CDR1 SNHLY, CDR2 FYNNEI. DNA for the CDR3: TGTGCCAGCAGTGCGGCCCGAGCTAGCGGGGGATACGAGCAGTACTTC. Protein product: CASSAARASGGYEQYF.

This clonotype was picked up many times. A library made for alpha chains picked up this beta chain off target, so its size means little. The chain combines TRBV6-1 with TRBJ1-2; tentatively, D is TRBD1 (5 bases). The CDR3 extends over 13 amino acids. From germline, CDR1 is MNHNS and CDR2 SASEGT. V lost 6 bases, J lost 2 bases, and 10 bases lay in between. CDR3 in DNA: TGTGCCAGCAGCCGCGCAGGGAACTATGGCTACACCTTC. Amino acid sequence: CASSRAGNYGYTF.

There are many counts of this clonotype. This beta chain came through as a stray read in a library set up for alpha chains, and its size says little. The V and J genes are TRBV7-9 and TRBJ2-3; D is undetermined. Germline V gene data show CDR1 as SEHNR and CDR2 as FQNEAQ (reference sequence). The ends were cut back, 1 base at V and 0 bases at J, with 8 bases in the middle. The CDR3 runs to 15 residues. The CDR3 loop is CASSLGDTSTDTQYF. CDR3 DNA sequence: TGTGCCAGCAGCTTAGGAGATACTAGCACAGATACGCAGTATTTT.

For this clonotype: The library was built for alpha chains, so this beta chain is an off-target read and its size means little. The chain links TRBV3-1 to TRBJ2-5; TRBD1 agrees at 7 bases. CDR3 length equals 15 residues. Germline V gives CDR1 LGHDT, CDR2 YNNKEL (reference sequence). Germline trimming cut 2 bases from V and 2 bases from J; bases unmatched to any gene: 5. This CDR3 is CASSQMATGQETQYF. The CDR3 nucleotides read TGTGCCAGCAGCCAAATGGCGACAGGGCAAGAGACCCAGTACTTC.

In this sample, this clonotype turned up many times. This beta chain came through as a stray read in a library set up for alpha chains, and its size says little. The chain has TRBV6-5 and TRBJ1-6, with TRBD1 matching over 9 bases. The ends lost 6 bases at V and 9 bases at J; junction bases unmatched: 9. CDR1 is MNHEY, CDR2 SVGAGI, per germline. There are 15 residues in the CDR3. Here the CDR3 DNA reads TGTGCCAGCAGGCCGCCCGGGACAGGGACTTCACCCCTCCACTTT. Its protein product is CASRPPGTGTSPLHF.

This clonotype was counted ten times or more. The library was designed around alpha chains, so this beta chain is a stray read whose abundance carries little weight. The chain has TRBV7-6 and TRBJ2-3; a weak D match, TRBD1 (5 bases). The CDR3 loop spans 15 amino acids. The germline gives CDR1 SGHVS, CDR2 FNYEAQ. V was shortened by 0 bases and J by 1 base, with 8 bases between the two germline ends. In DNA, the CDR3 is TGTGCCAGCAGCTTAGCTGGGGCAGGCACAGATACGCAGTATTTT. Translation gives CASSLAGAGTDTQYF. The full variable domain, completed using reference TRBV7-6 and TRBJ2-3, is GAGVSQSPRYKVTKRGQDVALRCDPISGHVSLYWYRQALGQGPEFLTYFNYEAQQDKSGLPNDRFSAERPEGSISTLTIQRTEQRDSAMYRCASSLAGAGTDTQYFGPGTRLTVL.

The table lists this clonotype with many counts. This beta chain represents an off-target read in a library built for alpha chains; its size is of limited meaning. The chain carries TRBV12-3 or TRBV12-4 and TRBJ1-1, with a weak D call TRBD1 (5 bases). Trimming pared 5 bases from V and 4 bases from J, leaving 14 bases between. The CDR3 is 14 amino acids. The CDR3 DNA sequence: TGTGCCAGCAGTCGGGGGTCCAGGACCACTGAAGCTTTCTTT. Amino acid sequence: CASSRGSRTTEAFF.

As for this clonotype: This beta chain is an unintended read in a library built for alpha chains; its size means little. The V and J genes are TRBV10-3 and TRBJ1-1; 12 bases line up with TRBD1. V dropped 6 bases and J dropped 4; count of bases not matched to a gene: 9. Germline V gene data show CDR1 as ENHRY and CDR2 as SYGVKD. The CDR3 extends over 16 amino acids. The CDR3 DNA reads as TGTGCCATCAGAACCGGGACAGGGGGCGCAATCACTGAAGCTTTCTTT. The encoded protein is CAIRTGTGGAITEAFF.

Ten or more counts support this clonotype. This beta chain is off target for a library built for alpha chains, so its abundance means little. This sequence joins TRBV27 and TRBJ2-7, with a tentative D call TRBD2 (6 bases). This CDR3 is 12 amino acids long. Trimming pared 6 bases from V and 4 bases from J, leaving 10 bases between. Germline CDR1 MNHEY, CDR2 SMNVEV (reference sequence). CDR3 bases: TGTGCCAGCAGCCCGGGACTTTACGAGCAGTACTTC. Encoded protein: CASSPGLYEQYF.

This clonotype came up many times. Since the library was made to target alpha chains, this beta chain is a stray read and its abundance is not meaningful. The CDR3 loop is CASSLGNPPETQYF. The CDR3 DNA sequence: TGTGCCAGCAGTTTAGGCAATCCCCCAGAGACCCAGTACTTC. The chain carries TRBV28 and TRBJ2-5, with D unclear. CDR1 MDHEN and CDR2 SYDVKM come from the germline V gene. The CDR3 consists of 14 residues. V was cut by 2 bases and J by 4 bases, with 11 bases left in between.

By sample fraction, this clonotype is medium-sized. A library prepared for alpha chains yielded this beta chain as an off-target read; its size is of little meaning. The rearrangement joins TRBV7-9 to TRBJ1-1, with 9 positions matching TRBD1. This CDR3 comprises 15 residues. Looked up from germline, CDR1 is SEHNR and CDR2 is FQNEAQ (reference sequence). V was clipped by 3 bases and J by 5 bases; unmatched bases: 7. The CDR3 sequence: CASSFVQGARTEAFF. In nucleotides, the CDR3 is TGTGCCAGCAGCTTTGTACAGGGGGCGAGAACTGAAGCTTTCTTT.

Many counts were recorded for this clonotype. Being off target in a library aimed at alpha chains, this beta chain has a size of little meaning. This chain links TRBV5-1 with TRBJ2-1; TRBD1 is a possible D gene (5 bases). With 4 bases removed from V and 8 bases from J, the gap between germline ends came to 10 bases. The germline gives CDR1 SGHRS, CDR2 YFSETQ. There are 12 residues in the CDR3. CDR3 protein: CASSLQGDEQFF. As DNA, the CDR3 is TGCGCCAGCAGCCTCCAGGGTGATGAGCAGTTCTTC.

This clonotype occurred a few times. This beta chain lies outside the target of a library built for alpha chains; its clone size means little. The chain joins TRBV20-1 to TRBJ1-3; D gene uncertain. Germline loops: CDR1 DFQATT, CDR2 SNEGSKA (reference sequence). Trimming removed 3 bases at V and 1 base at J, with 10 bases between. This CDR3 spans 14 amino acids. The CDR3 is CSARGMWSGNTIYF. The CDR3 nucleotides are TGCAGTGCTAGGGGGATGTGGTCTGGAAACACCATATATTTT.

This clonotype was observed a few times. This beta chain lies outside the target of a library built for alpha chains; its clone size means little. V is TRBV14 and J is TRBJ2-5; D is perhaps TRBD1 (7 bases). Trimming shortened V by 1 base and J by 3 bases, and 12 bases separated the two germline ends. CDR1 SGHDN and CDR2 FVKESK come from the germline V gene. The CDR3 consists of 15 residues. The CDR3 loop is CASSQVAGGKETQYF. The CDR3 region has the DNA TGTGCCAGCAGCCAAGTTGCAGGGGGGAAAGAGACCCAGTACTTC.

This clonotype was picked up many times. With the library built for alpha chains, this beta chain is off target and its frequency is not meaningful. This chain joins TRBV6-2 or TRBV6-3 and TRBJ2-7, with D perhaps matching TRBD2 (6 bases). This CDR3 has 14 residues. The V gene lost 6 bases and the J gene lost 7 bases, with 19 bases spanning the gap. The germline V gene encodes CDR1 MNHEY and CDR2 SVGEGT. The DNA for the CDR3 is TGTGCCAGCAGGCTTTTCGGGGGACTGGGGGAGCAGTACTTC. Protein product: CASRLFGGLGEQYF.

This clonotype has a count of ten or more. A library prepared for alpha chains yielded this beta chain as an off-target read; its size is of little meaning. V gene TRBV7-9 combines with J gene TRBJ1-1; D ambiguous. The CDR3 contains 15 residues. Trimming shortened V by 5 bases and J by 6 bases, and 19 bases separated the two germline ends. The germline CDR1 and CDR2 sequences are SEHNR and FQNEAQ (reference sequence). The CDR3, as DNA: TGTGCCAGCAGCCCCCCCCTAAGAGCGGGTTCTGAAGCTTTCTTT. Translation: CASSPPLRAGSEAFF.

This clonotype came up many times. This beta chain appears as a stray read in a library generated for alpha chains; its size is not informative. This chain connects TRBV4-1 to TRBJ2-3, with D perhaps TRBD1 or TRBD2 (5 bases each). Germline CDR1 is MGHRA and CDR2 is YSYEKL. The CDR3 loop spans 16 amino acids. With 0 bases removed from V and 2 bases from J, the gap between germline ends came to 12 bases. The CDR3 DNA reads TGCGCCAGCAGCCAAGAGAGGGGCCTGATCACAGATACGCAGTATTTT. As protein: CASSQERGLITDTQYF.

About this clonotype: This beta chain is an off-target read within a library intended for alpha chains, so its frequency means little. This chain uses TRBV5-1 with TRBJ1-2, with D maybe TRBD1 (5 bases). The CDR3 totals 14 residues. The V gene lost 0 bases and the J gene lost 5 bases, with 11 bases spanning the gap. Germline CDR1 and CDR2: SGHRS and YFSETQ. DNA for the CDR3: TGCGCCAGCAGCTTGGAACAGGCCCTTTATGGCTACACCTTC. Translated: CASSLEQALYGYTF.

The sample holds many counts of this clonotype. The library was built for alpha chains, so this beta chain is an off-target read and its size means little. The chain employs TRBV28 and TRBJ1-5; D may be TRBD1 (6 bases). The germline gives CDR1 MDHEN, CDR2 SYDVKM. CDR3 size: 18 residues. V dropped 4 bases and J dropped 5 bases, with 24 bases sitting between them. In nucleotides, the CDR3 is TGTGCCAGCAGTTCATCACAGGGAGGGTGGATAAGTCATCAGCCCCAGCATTTT. This encodes CASSSSQGGWISHQPQHF.

In this sample, this clonotype turned up many times. The size of this beta chain means little, since it is a stray read in a library made for alpha chains. The V gene is TRBV11-2, the J gene TRBJ2-4, with no clear D. This CDR3 has 17 residues. Germline CDR1 and CDR2: SGHAT and FQNNGV. V gave up 2 bases and J gave up 0 bases, with 14 bases separating them. The CDR3 nucleotides read TGTGCCAGCAGCTTAATATCCCCGGCAAGAGCCAAAAACATTCAGTACTTC. Protein: CASSLISPARAKNIQYF.